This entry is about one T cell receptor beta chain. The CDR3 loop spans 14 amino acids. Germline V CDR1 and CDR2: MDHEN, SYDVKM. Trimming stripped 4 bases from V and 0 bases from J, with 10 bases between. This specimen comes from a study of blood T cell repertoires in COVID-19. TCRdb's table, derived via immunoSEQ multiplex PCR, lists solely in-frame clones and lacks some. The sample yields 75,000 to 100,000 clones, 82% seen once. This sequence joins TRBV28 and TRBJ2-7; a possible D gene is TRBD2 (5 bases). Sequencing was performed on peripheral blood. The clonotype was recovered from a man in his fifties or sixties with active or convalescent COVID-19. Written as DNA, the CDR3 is TGTGCCAGCAGTTCCACTAGTCCCTCCTACGAGCAGTACTTC. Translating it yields CASSSTSPSYEQYF.